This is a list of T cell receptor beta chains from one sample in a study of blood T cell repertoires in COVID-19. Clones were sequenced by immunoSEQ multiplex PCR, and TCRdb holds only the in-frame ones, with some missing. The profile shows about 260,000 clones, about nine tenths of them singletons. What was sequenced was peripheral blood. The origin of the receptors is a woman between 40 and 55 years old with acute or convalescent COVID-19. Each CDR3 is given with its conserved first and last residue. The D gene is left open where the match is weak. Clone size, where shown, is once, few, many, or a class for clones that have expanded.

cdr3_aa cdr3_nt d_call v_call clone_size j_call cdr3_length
CASSLADRVSNTEAFF TGTGCCAGCAGCTTAGCTGACAGGGTATCGAACACTGAAGCTTTCTTT TRBD1 TRBV11-2 NA TRBJ1-1 16
CASSRDGGTGKDTQYF TGTGCCAGCAGCCGGGACGGCGGGACCGGGAAAGATACGCAGTATTTT NA TRBV7-3 NA TRBJ2-3 16
CASSPLQGWNEQFF TGTGCCAGCAGCCCACTTCAGGGTTGGAATGAGCAGTTCTTC NA TRBV6-5 once TRBJ2-1 14
CASSQGTAEKLFF TGTGCCAGCAGTCAGGGGACAGCTGAAAAACTGTTTTTT TRBD1 TRBV6-2/TRBV6-3 NA TRBJ1-4 13
CASSPGHGETQYF TGTGCCAGTAGTCCCGGACATGGGGAGACCCAGTACTTC NA TRBV19 NA TRBJ2-5 13
CASSPDVGRALNQPQHF TGTGCCAGTAGTCCCGACGTCGGGAGGGCCCTTAATCAGCCCCAGCATTTT NA TRBV19 NA TRBJ1-5 17
CASSLYGAWFGDTQYF TGTGCCAGCAGTCTTTATGGGGCTTGGTTCGGGGATACGCAGTATTTT NA TRBV27 NA TRBJ2-3 16
CASSPTGGETQYF TGTGCCAGCAGCCCCACGGGCGGGGAGACCCAGTACTTC NA TRBV7-3 NA TRBJ2-5 13
CASSPAGTSGGSRAYNEQFF TGTGCCAGCAGCCCCGCAGGGACTAGCGGGGGGTCTAGGGCTTACAATGAGCAGTTCTTC TRBD2 TRBV6-2/TRBV6-3 NA TRBJ2-1 20
CASSVDGGLTDTQYF TGTGCCAGCAGCGTAGACGGGGGGCTTACAGATACGCAGTATTTT NA TRBV9 NA TRBJ2-3 15
CASSPRTDNYGYTF TGTGCCAGCTCACCTCGGACAGATAACTATGGCTACACCTTC NA TRBV18 NA TRBJ1-2 14
CATATGSGANVLTF TGTGCCACTGCCACAGGGTCTGGGGCCAACGTCCTGACTTTC NA TRBV9 NA TRBJ2-6 14
CASSRAGGWQETQYF TGCGCCAGCAGCAGAGCGGGGGGATGGCAAGAGACCCAGTACTTC TRBD2 TRBV5-1 NA TRBJ2-5 15
CASSLNSPEAFF TGTGCCAGCAGCTTGAACAGCCCTGAAGCTTTCTTT NA TRBV5-4 NA TRBJ1-1 12
CASGLVPGDRDRGYTF TGTGCTAGTGGTTTGGTCCCCGGGGACAGGGATCGGGGCTACACCTTC TRBD1 TRBV12-5 once TRBJ1-2 16
CASSYSGGEETQYF TGTGCCAGCAGTTATAGCGGGGGGGAGGAGACCCAGTACTTC TRBD2 TRBV5-4 once TRBJ2-5 14
CASSYSSRDGYTF TGTGCCAGCAGTTACTCGAGTCGGGATGGCTACACCTTC NA TRBV6-6 once TRBJ1-2 13
CASSQDPHLAGGPSGELFF TGCGCCAGCAGCCAAGACCCTCACCTAGCGGGGGGGCCCTCCGGGGAGCTGTTTTTT TRBD2 TRBV4-1 NA TRBJ2-2 19
CASSVFRGSGYTF TGTGCCAGCAGCGTTTTCAGGGGTAGTGGCTACACCTTC NA TRBV9 NA TRBJ1-2 13
CASTRSNTGELFF TGTGCCAGCACGCGTTCGAACACCGGGGAGCTGTTTTTT NA TRBV6-6 NA TRBJ2-2 13
CASSLWLGADDYNEQFF TGTGCCAGCAGCTTATGGTTGGGCGCTGACGACTACAATGAGCAGTTCTTC NA TRBV7-9 once TRBJ2-1 17
CASGGTPSGLFF TGTGCCAGTGGCGGGACCCCGTCAGGACTGTTTTTT NA TRBV6-5 few TRBJ1-4 12
CASSHPQGSSNQPQHF TGCGCCAGCAGCCACCCCCAGGGGTCCTCCAATCAGCCCCAGCATTTT NA TRBV4-1 NA TRBJ1-5 16
CASSEGLSPQDEQFF TGCGCCAGCAGTGAGGGACTTTCCCCACAAGATGAGCAGTTCTTC NA TRBV10-2 NA TRBJ2-1 15
CASSMTSGGPGELFF TGTGCCAGCAGCATGACTAGCGGGGGACCCGGGGAGCTGTTTTTT TRBD2 TRBV7-3 NA TRBJ2-2 15
CASSREAGGVTEAFF TGCGCCAGCAGCAGGGAGGCAGGGGGCGTCACTGAAGCTTTCTTT TRBD1 TRBV5-1 NA TRBJ1-1 15
CASSESEWGGGTEAFF TGCGCCAGCAGTGAGTCAGAATGGGGAGGCGGCACTGAAGCTTTCTTT NA TRBV10-2 NA TRBJ1-1 16
CASSDSAGLPF TGTGCCAGCAGCGACTCGGCCGGCCTCCCCTTC NA TRBV2 NA TRBJ1-2 11
CASSEPRGQGRDSPLHF TGTGCCAGCAGTGAACCCCGAGGACAGGGAAGGGATTCACCCCTCCACTTT TRBD1 TRBV6-1 NA TRBJ1-6 17
CASSLGTGQDQAFF TGTGCCAGCAGCCTCGGGACAGGGCAAGATCAAGCTTTCTTT TRBD1 TRBV5-6 NA TRBJ1-1 14
CASSYSDRALFYGYTF TGTGCCAGCAGTTACTCCGACAGGGCTCTATTCTATGGCTACACCTTC TRBD1 TRBV6-5 few TRBJ1-2 16
CAISEGPGGYTQYF TGTGCCATCAGTGAAGGGCCTGGCGGGTATACGCAGTATTTT NA TRBV10-3 NA TRBJ2-3 14
CASSLQGSVGNTIYF TGTGCCAGCAGCTTACAGGGGTCCGTCGGAAACACCATATATTTT NA TRBV11-2 NA TRBJ1-3 15
CASSFGRSSNQPQHF TGTGCCAGCAGCTTTGGGAGGAGCAGCAATCAGCCCCAGCATTTT NA TRBV5-5 NA TRBJ1-5 15
CASSSYRGSGGYTF TGTGCCAGCAGTTCTTACAGGGGAAGTGGTGGCTACACCTTC TRBD1 TRBV6-2/TRBV6-3 NA TRBJ1-2 14
CASSRSQGTEAFF TGTGCCAGCAGCCGTTCCCAGGGCACTGAAGCTTTCTTT NA TRBV3-1/TRBV3-2 NA TRBJ1-1 13
CASSTDINYGYTF TGTGCCAGCAGCACCGACATTAACTATGGCTACACCTTC NA TRBV11-2 NA TRBJ1-2 13
CASSSSQTGGNADTQYF TGTGCCAGCAGCTCCTCCCAGACGGGGGGGAACGCAGATACGCAGTATTTT TRBD2 TRBV9 NA TRBJ2-3 17
CASSQEEQGRNTGELFF TGTGCCAGCAGCCAAGAGGAGCAGGGGCGGAACACCGGGGAGCTGTTTTTT NA TRBV3-1/TRBV3-2 NA TRBJ2-2 17
CASSKEGWSYGYTF TGTGCCAGTAGTAAGGAGGGCTGGAGCTATGGCTACACCTTC NA TRBV19 NA TRBJ1-2 14
CASSPPVGQGSYSHEQFF TGTGCCAGCTCACCACCGGTGGGACAGGGCTCCTATTCCCATGAGCAGTTCTTC TRBD1 TRBV18 NA TRBJ2-1 18
CASSVGGAGANVLTF TGTGCCAGCAGCGTAGGGGGGGCTGGGGCCAACGTCCTGACTTTC NA TRBV9 once TRBJ2-6 15
CAWRFSGGTDTQYF TGTGCCTGGAGGTTTAGCGGGGGCACAGATACGCAGTATTTT TRBD2 TRBV30 NA TRBJ2-3 14
CASSGGADTQYF TGTGCCAGCAGCGGGGGGGCAGATACGCAGTATTTT TRBD2 TRBV11-3 NA TRBJ2-3 12
CASMGQTLYGYTF TGTGCCAGCATGGGACAGACCCTCTATGGCTACACCTTC TRBD1 TRBV6-5 once TRBJ1-2 13
CASSLPEMNTEAFF TGTGCCAGCAGCTTACCCGAGATGAACACTGAAGCTTTCTTT NA TRBV7-9 NA TRBJ1-1 14
CASSLGTGSKVDVKQPQHF TGTGCCAGTAGTCTAGGGACAGGGTCAAAAGTGGATGTAAAGCAGCCCCAGCATTTT TRBD1 TRBV19 NA TRBJ1-5 19
CASSPQRIPDGLGDTEAFF TGTGCCAGCAGCCCCCAACGGATTCCGGACGGGCTCGGGGACACTGAAGCTTTCTTT NA TRBV7-3 NA TRBJ1-1 19
CASSPDRGREYGYTF TGTGCCAGCAGCCCGGACAGGGGGCGCGAGTATGGCTACACCTTC TRBD1 TRBV11-2 NA TRBJ1-2 15
CASNGRGHPEGEKLFF TGTGCCAGTAACGGCAGGGGGCACCCCGAGGGTGAAAAACTGTTTTTT TRBD1 TRBV19 NA TRBJ1-4 16
CASSPFLRTNTGELFF TGTGCCAGCAGCCCCTTCCTGCGGACGAACACCGGGGAGCTGTTTTTT NA TRBV11-2 NA TRBJ2-2 16
CASIRVRGNTGELFF TGTGCCAGCATAAGGGTTCGGGGGAACACCGGGGAGCTGTTTTTT NA TRBV6-5 NA TRBJ2-2 15
CASSIARRGYTDTQYF TGTGCCAGTAGTATCGCCCGGCGGGGGTACACAGATACGCAGTATTTT TRBD2 TRBV19 NA TRBJ2-3 16
CSASRDRGTGGYTF TGCAGTGCTAGTCGGGACAGGGGAACTGGCGGCTACACCTTC TRBD1 TRBV20-1 NA TRBJ1-2 14
CASARGQDPDPFF TGTGCCAGCGCAAGGGGACAGGACCCAGACCCTTTCTTT TRBD1 TRBV5-6 NA TRBJ1-1 13
CASSLETGTYGYTF TGTGCCAGCAGCTTAGAGACAGGAACGTATGGCTACACCTTC NA TRBV11-2 once TRBJ1-2 14
CASSEPTGSKKTQYF TGTGCCAGCAGTGAGCCCACAGGGAGCAAGAAGACCCAGTACTTC NA TRBV6-1 NA TRBJ2-5 15
CASKPQGVGELFF TGTGCCAGCAAGCCCCAGGGCGTCGGGGAGCTGTTTTTT NA TRBV27 NA TRBJ2-2 13
CASSVNRAPSTGELFF TGTGCCAGCAGCGTTAACAGGGCCCCGAGCACCGGGGAGCTGTTTTTT NA TRBV9 NA TRBJ2-2 16
CAIRYGQGARRYGYTF TGTGCCATCAGATACGGGCAGGGGGCGCGTAGGTATGGCTACACCTTC TRBD1 TRBV6-4 NA TRBJ1-2 16